What follows are 17 T cell receptor beta chains derived from one specimen sequenced in a study of blood T cell repertoires in COVID-19. The data were produced by immunoSEQ multiplex PCR, yet TCRdb's version contains in-frame clones alone and is incomplete. The data contain 200,000 or so clones, approximately 87% of them singletons. The source material was peripheral blood. These receptors came from a person aged 70 to 85 with COVID-19, enrolled during active disease.

In nucleotides, the CDR3 is TGTGCCAGTAGTATCGCAGGCGAAGTGGGTGAAAAACTGTTTTTT. It specifies CASSIAGEVGEKLFF. The chain employs TRBV19 and TRBJ1-4; D gene ambiguous. There are 15 residues in the CDR3. CDR1 is LNHDA and CDR2 is SQIVND in the germline V gene (reference sequence). V was cut by 3 bases and J by 7 bases, with 15 bases left in between.

The chain carries TRBV28 and TRBJ2-7; 12 nucleotides agree with TRBD1. J was trimmed by 7 bases and V by 4 bases; bases with no gene match: 14. CDR1 MDHEN and CDR2 SYDVKM come from the germline V gene. The CDR3 contains 17 residues. The CDR3 is CASSSPAPGQGAAEQYF. The CDR3 coding sequence is TGTGCCAGCAGTTCCCCTGCACCGGGACAGGGGGCTGCTGAGCAGTACTTC.

The rearrangement links TRBV5-1 to TRBJ2-7; no clear D gene. This CDR3 contains 11 residues. Germline V CDR1 and CDR2: SGHRS, YFSETQ. V was trimmed by 7 bases and J by 5 bases, leaving 10 bases between them. CDR3: CASALSDEQYF. CDR3 nucleotides: TGCGCCAGCGCCTTGAGCGACGAGCAGTACTTC.

Comment on this clone: The limits of the CDR3 on the DNA are not certain, so only TCRdb's listed CDR3 is given. The rearrangement uses TRBV19 and TRBJ1-5; TRBD1, as called in the table, went unchecked against the DNA. Per germline, CDR1 LNHDA and CDR2 SQIVND (reference sequence). Including both end residues, the CDR3 is 15 amino acids long. The CDR3 here is CASTSDRAANQPQHF.

V and J are TRBV19 and TRBJ1-5; 9 nucleotides agree with TRBD1. Germline CDR1 reads LNHDA; CDR2 reads SQIVND (reference sequence). The J segment lost 6 bases and the V segment lost 6 bases, leaving 6 bases of the junction unmatched. This CDR3 is 14 amino acids long. CDR3 DNA sequence: TGTGCCAGTAGCATAACAGGGGGCCCTCAGCCCCAGCATTTT. It translates to CASSITGGPQPQHF.

For the CDR3, the DNA is TGTGCCACAACCGGGACAGGGATATTCAATGAGCAGTTCTTC. As protein: CATTGTGIFNEQFF. The J gene is TRBJ2-1, the V gene TRBV2, with TRBD1 identical over 9 bases. After removal of 10 bases from V and 6 bases from J, the junction contained 10 bases not matched to a gene. In germline, CDR1 is SNHLY, CDR2 FYNNEI. This CDR3 comprises 14 residues.

The chain uses TRBV3-1 (or the pseudogene TRBV3-2) and TRBJ2-5; D unclear. CDR3 length: 11 residues. V lost 5 bases and J 3 bases, leaving 4 bases between the germline ends. CDR1 is LGHDT and CDR2 is YNNKEL in the germline V gene (reference sequence). The CDR3 nucleotides are TGTGCCAGCAGCTATGAAGAGACCCAGTACTTC. As protein: CASSYEETQYF.

The chain carries TRBV7-9 and TRBJ1-4; 8 bases line up with TRBD1. The CDR3 runs to 15 residues. Germline loops: CDR1 SEHNR, CDR2 FQNEAQ (reference sequence). V shed 5 bases, J shed 4 bases, and the junction held 6 bases outside the gene matches. Written as DNA, the CDR3 is TGTGCCAGCAGCCCACAGGGGGAAGATAATGAAAAACTGTTTTTT. This gives the protein CASSPQGEDNEKLFF.

The genes are TRBV6-5 and TRBJ2-3, with a tentative D call TRBD2 (6 bases). Germline CDR1 is MNHEY and CDR2 is SVGAGI. The CDR3 is 12 residues long. V shed 6 bases and J shed 5 bases, with 9 bases lying between them. CDR3 protein: CASSTGVDTQYF. The CDR3 DNA follows: TGTGCCAGCAGCACGGGGGTAGATACGCAGTATTTT.

This clone was counted once. The gene calls are TRBV7-8 and TRBJ2-7; 9 positions agree with TRBD2. The CDR3 consists of 16 residues. V was pared by 6 bases and J by 4 bases, with 13 bases of the junction left unmatched. Germline V gives CDR1 SGHVS, CDR2 FQNEAQ. CDR3 in amino acids: CASRLGGLATSYEQYF. The CDR3, as DNA: TGTGCCAGCAGACTAGGGGGACTAGCAACGTCGTACGAGCAGTACTTC.

The chain links TRBV7-3 to TRBJ1-1; D might be TRBD1 (5 bases). CDR3 length equals 15 residues. Trimming took off 6 bases at V and 4 bases at J, with 18 bases between the two ends. CDR1 SGHTA and CDR2 FQGTGA come from the germline V gene. The CDR3 spells CASREGRGRATEAFF. In DNA form, the CDR3 reads TGTGCCAGCAGGGAGGGGCGGGGAAGGGCCACTGAAGCTTTCTTT.

This chain links TRBV2 with TRBJ2-2, with D maybe TRBD1 (5 bases). The V and J ends lost 8 bases and 4 bases respectively, with 14 bases between them. The CDR3 loop spans 14 amino acids. CDR1 is SNHLY, CDR2 FYNNEI, per germline. The CDR3: CASGVGLSTGELFF. CDR3 DNA sequence: TGTGCCAGCGGTGTGGGGCTGAGCACCGGGGAGCTGTTTTTT.

The chain combines TRBV3-1 (or the pseudogene TRBV3-2) with TRBJ1-6; the D gene is possibly TRBD1 (6 bases). Germline V CDR1 and CDR2: LGHDT, YNNKEL (reference sequence). The CDR3 length is 12 residues. V lost 2 bases to trimming and J lost 16 bases, with 12 bases between them. CDR3 region: CASSQLQGTLHF. As DNA, the CDR3 is TGTGCCAGCAGCCAATTACAGGGTACTCTCCACTTT.

This chain connects TRBV27 to TRBJ1-5; D is unresolved. The germline CDR1 and CDR2 sequences are MNHEY and SMNVEV (reference sequence). V was cut by 0 bases and J by 7 bases, with 7 bases left in between. The CDR3 length is 13 residues. CDR3 DNA: TGTGCCAGCAGTTTATCGGTGGAGCAGCCCCAGCATTTT. This encodes CASSLSVEQPQHF.

The V and J genes are TRBV7-2 and TRBJ1-2; D is possibly TRBD1 (6 bases). V was shortened by 1 base and J by 4 bases, with 13 bases between the two germline ends. Germline V CDR1 and CDR2: SGHTA, FQGNSA. The CDR3 spans 15 residues. CDR3 coding DNA: TGTGCCAGCAGCTTAGTTCCGGCAGGGGCCTATGGCTACACCTTC. Amino acids: CASSLVPAGAYGYTF. Combining the CDR3 with reference TRBV7-2 and TRBJ1-2 gives the whole variable domain GAGVSQSPSNKVTEKGKDVELRCDPISGHTALYWYRQSLGQGLEFLIYFQGNSAPDKSGLPSDRFSAERTGGSVSTLTIQRTQQEDSAVYLCASSLVPAGAYGYTFGSGTRLTVV.

The chain couples TRBV27 to TRBJ1-4, with D possibly being TRBD1 (5 bases). In germline, CDR1 is MNHEY, CDR2 SMNVEV (reference sequence). CDR3 length equals 16 residues. V shed 6 bases and J shed 7 bases, with 21 bases lying between them. The CDR3 loop is CASSRGAPSVLEKLFF. The CDR3 DNA follows: TGTGCCAGCAGCCGCGGGGCGCCATCGGTTCTTGAAAAACTGTTTTTT. The full variable domain, completed using reference TRBV27 and TRBJ1-4, is EAQVTQNPRYLITVTGKKLTVTCSQNMNHEYMSWYRQDPGLGLRQIYYSMNVEVTDKGDVPEGYKVSRKEKRNFPLILESPSPNQTSLYFCASSRGAPSVLEKLFFGSGTQLSVL.

The V and J genes are TRBV7-2 and TRBJ1-6; unclear D gene. The V end lost 5 bases, the J end lost 6 bases, and 14 bases lay between the germline ends. The length of the CDR3 is 15 residues. Germline values: CDR1 SGHTA, CDR2 FQGNSA. In nucleotides, the CDR3 is TGTGCCAGCAGCCTCCGGGGTCAGTTTAATTCACCCCTCCACTTT. Its protein product is CASSLRGQFNSPLHF.